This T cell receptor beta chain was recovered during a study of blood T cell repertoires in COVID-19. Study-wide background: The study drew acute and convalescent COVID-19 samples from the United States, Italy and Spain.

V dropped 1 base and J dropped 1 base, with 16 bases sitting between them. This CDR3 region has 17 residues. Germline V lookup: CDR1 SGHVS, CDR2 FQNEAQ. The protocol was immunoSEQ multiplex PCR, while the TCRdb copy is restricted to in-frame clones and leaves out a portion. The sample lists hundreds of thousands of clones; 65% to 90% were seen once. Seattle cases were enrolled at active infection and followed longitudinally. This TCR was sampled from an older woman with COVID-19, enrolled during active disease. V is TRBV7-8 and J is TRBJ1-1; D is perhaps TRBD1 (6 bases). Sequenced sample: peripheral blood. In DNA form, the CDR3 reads TGTGCCAGCAGCTTAGAAGGATCGGACAGCTGGAACACTGAAGCTTTCTTT. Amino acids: CASSLEGSDSWNTEAFF.